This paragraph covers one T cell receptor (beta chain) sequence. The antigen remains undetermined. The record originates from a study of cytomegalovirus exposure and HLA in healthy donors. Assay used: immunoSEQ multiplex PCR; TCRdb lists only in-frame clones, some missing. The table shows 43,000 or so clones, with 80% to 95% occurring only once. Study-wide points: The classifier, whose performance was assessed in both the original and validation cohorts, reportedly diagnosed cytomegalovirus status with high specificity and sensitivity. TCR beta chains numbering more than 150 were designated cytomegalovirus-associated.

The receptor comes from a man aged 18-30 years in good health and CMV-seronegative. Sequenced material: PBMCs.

Here the CDR3 reads CASSPVLAANTGELFF. CDR3 nucleotide sequence: TGTGCCAGCAGCCCCGTCCTAGCGGCGAACACCGGGGAGCTGTTTTTT. This rearrangement joins TRBV14 to TRBJ2-2; 7 positions match TRBD2. The CDR3 totals 16 residues. Looked up from germline, CDR1 is SGHDN and CDR2 is FVKESK. After removal of 4 bases from V and 0 bases from J, the junction contained 5 bases not matched to a gene. The whole variable domain, remainder taken from reference TRBV14 and TRBJ2-2, is EAGVTQFPSHSVIEKGQTVTLRCDPISGHDNLYWYRRVMGKEIKFLLHFVKESKQDESGMPNNRFLAERTGGTYSTLKVQPAELEDSGVYFCASSPVLAANTGELFFGEGSRLTVL.